Below, 30 T cell receptor beta chains from the same sample are listed, as sequenced in a study of CD8 T cells in ankylosing spondylitis. MiXCR, run by TCRdb on the 5' RACE reads, gives a single entry per CDR3 protein. The sample lists 200,000 to 300,000 distinct CDR3 sequences; over 8.5% were seen once. The sample was blood, either unsorted or a sorted T cell fraction (not recorded which). These receptors all come from a male donor with ankylosing spondylitis or in good health (not recorded which).

In this sample, this clonotype turned up many times. The V gene is TRBV20-1, the J gene TRBJ2-3; 11 positions match TRBD1. Germline-derived CDR1 and CDR2 are DFQATT and SNEGSKA (reference sequence). The CDR3 extends over 16 amino acids. V dropped 0 bases and J dropped 3; count of bases not matched to a gene: 5. The CDR3 is CSARDGTGGGTDTQYF. The CDR3 DNA is TGCAGTGCTAGAGACGGGACAGGGGGGGGGACAGATACGCAGTATTTT.

This clonotype came up many times. The J gene is TRBJ1-3, the V gene TRBV10-3; weak D call: TRBD1 (5 bases). Trimming shortened V by 3 bases and J by 7 bases, and 7 bases separated the two germline ends. The CDR3 is made up of 12 amino acids. CDR1 is ENHRY and CDR2 is SYGVKD in the germline V gene. CDR3 residues: CAISDRDNTIYF. The CDR3 region has the DNA TGTGCCATCAGTGACAGGGACAACACCATATATTTT.

This clonotype has a count of ten or more. The V call is TRBV27, the J call TRBJ1-2, with D tentatively TRBD1 (6 bases). Germline V gives CDR1 MNHEY, CDR2 SMNVEV (reference sequence). This CDR3 is 14 amino acids long. V was pared by 7 bases and J by 3 bases, with 15 bases between. This chain's CDR3 is CASKYGRGYYGYTF. For the CDR3, the DNA is TGTGCCAGCAAATACGGCAGGGGCTACTATGGCTACACCTTC.

Note on this clonotype: Relative to the germline gene, one junction end is altered; a read error may explain this. The rearrangement links TRBV18 to TRBJ1-1; 7 bases match TRBD1. The germline V gene encodes CDR1 KGHSH and CDR2 LQKENI. The CDR3 length is 17 residues. The CDR3 DNA is TGTCCCAGCTCACCCATTCGACAGGGTGCCCTGAACACTGAAGCTTTCTTT. It encodes CPSSPIRQGALNTEAFF.

In this sample, this clonotype turned up a few times. J is TRBJ2-7 and V is TRBV7-2, with 8 bases identical to TRBD2. V trimming: 5 bases; J trimming: 7 bases; junction bases outside the gene matches: 7. Per germline, CDR1 SGHTA and CDR2 FQGNSA. CDR3 length: 13 residues. This chain's CDR3 is CASSTGLAVEQYF. The CDR3 nucleotides read TGTGCCAGCAGCACCGGACTAGCAGTGGAGCAGTACTTC.

This clonotype was seen at least ten times. The genes are TRBV10-3 and TRBJ1-2; 7 bases map to TRBD1. The CDR3 is 13 amino acids. CDR1 is ENHRY and CDR2 is SYGVKD in the germline V gene. The V segment lost 8 bases and the J segment 8 bases; nucleotides outside the gene matches: 11. DNA for the CDR3: TGTGCCATCCAAGGAGGGACAGCTTTGGGCTACACCTTC. Residues: CAIQGGTALGYTF.

The table lists this clonotype with many counts. The chain uses TRBV5-1 and TRBJ2-1; 7 positions agree with TRBD2. The V segment lost 7 bases and the J segment 0 bases; nucleotides outside the gene matches: 7. Germline-derived CDR1 and CDR2 are SGHRS and YFSETQ. CDR3 size: 15 residues. CDR3 sequence reads: CASRPLAPSYNEQFF. The CDR3 DNA reads TGCGCCAGCCGGCCACTAGCGCCCTCCTACAATGAGCAGTTCTTC. The full variable domain, its missing parts supplied by reference TRBV5-1 and TRBJ2-1, is KAGVTQTPRYLIKTRGQQVTLSCSPISGHRSVSWYQQTPGQGLQFLFEYFSETQRNKGNFPGRFSGRQFSNSRSEMNVSTLELGDSALYLCASRPLAPSYNEQFFGPGTRLTVL.

There are many counts of this clonotype. The gene calls are TRBV19 and TRBJ2-7; D may be TRBD1 or TRBD2 (5 bases each). The CDR3 runs to 14 residues. From germline, CDR1 is LNHDA and CDR2 SQIVND (reference sequence). Trimming shortened V by 3 bases and J by 2 bases, and 11 bases separated the two germline ends. CDR3 sequence reads: CASSIRDGPYEQYF. CDR3 DNA sequence: TGTGCCAGTAGTATCAGGGACGGTCCCTACGAGCAGTACTTC.

This clonotype was seen at least ten times. This chain connects TRBV6-6 to TRBJ2-5, with D unclear. Germline-derived CDR1 and CDR2 are MNHNY and SVGAGI (reference sequence). V dropped 7 bases and J dropped 4 bases, with 4 bases sitting between them. The CDR3 consists of 10 residues. The CDR3 nucleotides are TGTGCCAGCAAACGAGAGACCCAGTACTTC. Protein sequence: CASKRETQYF.

This clonotype was counted ten times or more. The chain combines TRBV7-6 with TRBJ1-6; 8 nucleotides align to TRBD1. The germline CDR1 and CDR2 sequences are SGHVS and FNYEAQ. This CDR3 spans 15 amino acids. J lost 9 bases, V lost 5 bases, and 9 bases had no gene match. For the CDR3, the DNA is TGTGCCAGCAGCGATGGACAGGGATCGTTTTCACCCCTCCACTTT. Its translation: CASSDGQGSFSPLHF.

The gene calls are TRBV5-4 and TRBJ2-3; maybe TRBD2 (6 bases). V dropped 0 bases and J dropped 2 bases, with 13 bases sitting between them. The CDR3 has 16 amino acids. Germline V lookup: CDR1 SGHNT, CDR2 YYREEE (reference sequence). The CDR3 coding sequence is TGTGCCAGCAGCTTGGCCTGGCGGGGATCCACAGATACGCAGTATTTT. Translated: CASSLAWRGSTDTQYF.

The table lists this clonotype with many counts. This rearrangement joins TRBV9 to TRBJ2-5; D is undetermined. From germline, CDR1 is SGDLS and CDR2 YYNGEE. The CDR3 runs to 12 residues. Between the trimmed V and J ends, which lost 0 bases and 4 bases, there was a span of 4 bases. The CDR3: CASSVEGETQYF. DNA for the CDR3: TGTGCCAGCAGCGTAGAAGGAGAGACCCAGTACTTC.

Many counts were recorded for this clonotype. The CDR3 reads CASSQDPRDPNEQFF. The CDR3 DNA follows: TGCGCCAGCAGCCAAGACCCCCGGGACCCCAATGAGCAGTTCTTC. The chain combines TRBV4-1 with TRBJ2-1, with D perhaps being TRBD1 or TRBD2 (5 bases each). The CDR3 has 15 residues. V dropped 0 bases and J dropped 6 bases, with 12 bases sitting between them. Germline values: CDR1 MGHRA, CDR2 YSYEKL.

In its sample, this clonotype was seen many times. This chain links TRBV27 with TRBJ1-2; possibly TRBD1 for D (5 bases). Between the trimmed V and J ends, which lost 5 bases and 4 bases, there was a span of 11 bases. Germline-derived CDR1 and CDR2 are MNHEY and SMNVEV (reference sequence). CDR3 size: 13 residues. The chain's CDR3 is CASSQTGSYGYTF. CDR3 coding DNA: TGTGCCAGCAGTCAAACAGGATCCTATGGCTACACCTTC.

The rearrangement links TRBV5-1 to TRBJ2-7; 7 bases match TRBD1. The CDR3 totals 14 residues. Germline-derived CDR1 and CDR2 are SGHRS and YFSETQ. V trimming: 6 bases; J trimming: 2 bases; junction bases outside the gene matches: 8. CDR3: CASNLRDRPYEQYF. CDR3 sequence (DNA): TGCGCCAGCAACCTCCGGGACAGACCCTACGAGCAGTACTTC.

In its sample, this clonotype was seen many times. The CDR3 reads CATSDDPTDTQYF. In DNA, the CDR3 is TGTGCCACCAGTGATGACCCCACAGATACGCAGTATTTT. The chain employs TRBV24-1 and TRBJ2-3, with no clear D. V was clipped by 3 bases and J by 2 bases, with 5 bases between them. The CDR3 has 13 amino acids. Germline CDR1 is KGHDR and CDR2 is SFDVKD.

At least ten counts were recorded for this clonotype. V is TRBV20-1 and J is TRBJ1-2; D is possibly TRBD1 (6 bases). There are 13 residues in the CDR3. The germline gives CDR1 DFQATT, CDR2 SNEGSKA (reference sequence). V was pared by 1 base and J by 6 bases, with 12 bases between. CDR3: CSARVGGYDGYTF. In nucleotides, the CDR3 is TGCAGTGCTAGAGTAGGGGGGTACGATGGCTACACCTTC.

In this sample, this clonotype turned up a few times. The V and J genes are TRBV6-2 or TRBV6-3 and TRBJ2-7; tentative D call: TRBD2 (5 bases). Germline lookup yields CDR1 MNHEY and CDR2 SVGEGT. Trimming left V 8 bases short and J 3 bases short, with 11 bases between. The CDR3 length is 12 residues. The CDR3 spells CASEGKGYEQYF. DNA of the CDR3: TGTGCCAGCGAGGGCAAGGGCTACGAGCAGTACTTC.

This clonotype was recorded once. The chain is built from TRBV20-1 and TRBJ2-1; 13 bases match TRBD2. The junction had 10 bases not matched to a gene; V was cut back by 6 bases and J by 8 bases. The CDR3 has 15 amino acids. Germline V gene sequence: CDR1 DFQATT, CDR2 SNEGSKA (reference sequence). The CDR3 protein is CSAEPRTSGSYEQFF. The DNA for the CDR3 is TGCAGTGCCGAGCCAAGGACTAGCGGGAGTTATGAGCAGTTCTTC.

This clonotype has a handful of counts. The CDR3 loop is CASSLSGSETQYF. For the CDR3, the DNA is TGTGCCAGCAGCTTATCCGGAAGCGAGACCCAGTACTTC. The V call is TRBV7-8, the J call TRBJ2-5; D remains ambiguous. The germline V gene encodes CDR1 SGHVS and CDR2 FQNEAQ. CDR3 length equals 13 residues. V lost 2 bases and J lost 5, with 9 bases in between.

This clonotype was picked up many times. The chain recombines TRBV27 with TRBJ2-7, with TRBD1 matching 9 bases. The CDR3 has 15 amino acids. The germline V gene encodes CDR1 MNHEY and CDR2 SMNVEV (reference sequence). With 3 bases clipped from V and 3 bases from J, the junction kept 6 bases outside the gene matches. In DNA form, the CDR3 reads TGTGCCAGCAGTTTGGGACAGGGACCCTACTACGAGCAGTACTTC. Protein product: CASSLGQGPYYEQYF.

This clonotype was found many times. The V and J genes are TRBV5-6 and TRBJ2-3; D gene uncertain. Looked up from germline, CDR1 is SGHDT and CDR2 is YYEEEE. The CDR3 runs 12 residues. V gave up 2 bases and J gave up 7 bases, with 8 bases separating them. DNA for the CDR3: TGTGCCAGCAGCTTCAGCGTTAATACGCAGTATTTT. It yields the protein CASSFSVNTQYF.

This chain joins TRBV7-2 and TRBJ2-1; 12 bases line up with TRBD2. From germline, CDR1 is SGHTA and CDR2 FQGNSA. The V and J ends lost 5 bases and 8 bases, in that order; junction bases with no gene match: 7. CDR3 length: 15 amino acids. CDR3 loop: CASSLTSGRRYEQFF. CDR3 bases: TGTGCCAGCAGCCTGACTAGCGGGAGAAGGTATGAGCAGTTCTTC.

This clonotype showed up many times. The chain uses TRBV12-3 or TRBV12-4 and TRBJ1-1, with unresolved D. This CDR3 has 14 residues. V dropped 0 bases and J dropped 5 bases, with 10 bases sitting between them. CDR3 DNA: TGTGCCAGCAGTTTAGCGCACCGGGGAACTGAAGCTTTCTTT. Amino acid sequence: CASSLAHRGTEAFF.

This clonotype was detected ten times or more. CDR3 amino acids: CASNPRGRGEKLFF. CDR3 bases: TGTGCCAGCAACCCCAGGGGTAGGGGTGAAAAACTGTTTTTT. The chain links TRBV12-3 or TRBV12-4 to TRBJ1-4; the D gene is possibly TRBD1 (6 bases). CDR3 length: 14 residues. Trimming removed 7 bases at V and 7 bases at J, with 16 bases between.

In its sample, this clonotype was seen a few times. The chain combines TRBV29-1 with TRBJ2-7; possibly TRBD1 or TRBD2 for D (5 bases each). From germline, CDR1 is SQVTM and CDR2 ANQGSEA. The CDR3 is made up of 16 amino acids. Trimming shortened V by 6 bases and J by 6 bases, and 27 bases separated the two germline ends. The chain's CDR3 is CSVLGPTRGVPSEQYF. The CDR3 DNA follows: TGCAGCGTCCTAGGCCCTACTAGAGGGGTTCCCTCCGAGCAGTACTTC.

There are many counts of this clonotype. The chain carries TRBV24-1 and TRBJ2-2; D not resolved. Trimming left V 10 bases short and J 5 bases short, with 13 bases between. The CDR3 length is 13 residues. Germline V gene sequence: CDR1 KGHDR, CDR2 SFDVKD. Written as DNA, the CDR3 is TGTGCCACTAGGACGGCTGTTACCGGGGAGCTGTTTTTT. Residues: CATRTAVTGELFF.

This clonotype showed up many times. The V call is TRBV7-9, the J call TRBJ2-3; the D gene is possibly TRBD1 (6 bases). The CDR3 loop spans 14 amino acids. V lost 5 bases to trimming and J lost 4 bases, with 13 bases between them. Germline V gene sequence: CDR1 SEHNR, CDR2 FQNEAQ (reference sequence). The CDR3 nucleotides read TGTGCCAGCAGCATAGTGGGGGCATCAGATACGCAGTATTTT. Its protein is CASSIVGASDTQYF.

The V gene is TRBV20-1, the J gene TRBJ2-5; TRBD1 agrees at 8 bases. The ends lost 4 bases at V and 2 bases at J; junction bases unmatched: 6. This CDR3 region has 14 residues. Germline V gene lookup returns CDR1 DFQATT and CDR2 SNEGSKA (reference sequence). CDR3 protein: CSATQTGVQETQYF. CDR3 DNA sequence: TGCAGTGCTACCCAGACAGGGGTTCAAGAGACCCAGTACTTC.

This clonotype was observed at least ten times. This chain uses TRBV7-9 with TRBJ2-2; the match to TRBD2 covers 9 bases. The CDR3 is 16 residues long. V was clipped by 5 bases and J by 3 bases; unmatched bases: 7. Germline V gene data show CDR1 as SEHNR and CDR2 as FQNEAQ (reference sequence). CDR3 amino acids: CASSLTSGFHTGELFF. The CDR3 DNA reads TGTGCCAGCAGCCTGACTAGCGGATTCCACACCGGGGAGCTGTTTTTT.